These T cell receptor beta chains were read from a single sample in a study of blood T cell repertoires in COVID-19. Here immunoSEQ multiplex PCR was the method, and the copy in TCRdb shows in-frame clones only, minus some. The data contain about 18,000 clones, approximately 89% of them singletons. The sequenced sample was PBMCs or T cells enriched from blood (not recorded which). The receptors were gathered from a woman aged 25 to 39 who had recovered from COVID-19. CDR3s include the opening cysteine and the closing phenylalanine or tryptophan. A D gene is named only where the DNA matches it firmly. Rows give clone size only sometimes, using once, few, many, or a class for an expanded clone.

abundance,d_gene,v_gene,j_gene,CDR3aa,CDR3nt
NA,NA,TRBV10-3,TRBJ2-1,CAISDPGGQFF,TGTGCCATCAGTGACCCCGGTGGGCAGTTCTTC
NA,TRBD1,TRBV19,TRBJ1-2,CASSKSWRGQDYGYTF,TGTGCCAGTAGCAAAAGTTGGAGGGGGCAGGACTATGGCTACACCTTC
NA,NA,TRBV4-3,TRBJ1-2,CASSQVPGSNYGYTF,TGCGCCAGCAGCCAAGTGCCAGGCTCGAACTATGGCTACACCTTC
NA,NA,TRBV10-3,TRBJ2-1,CATVGDGGREGNNYNEQFF,TGTGCCACCGTGGGGGACGGGGGACGCGAGGGCAATAATTACAATGAGCAGTTCTTC
NA,NA,TRBV2,TRBJ1-4,CASRDYRDSEKLFF,TGTGCCAGCAGGGATTACAGGGATAGCGAAAAACTGTTTTTT
medium-sized,TRBD1,TRBV11-3,TRBJ2-1,CASSPGTGIHNEQFF,TGTGCCAGCAGCCCGGGGACAGGGATCCACAATGAGCAGTTCTTC
NA,TRBD1,TRBV23-1,TRBJ1-2,CASSQFRQGASVGYGYTF,TGCGCCAGCAGTCAATTTCGGCAGGGGGCGTCCGTTGGGTATGGCTACACCTTC
NA,NA,TRBV30,TRBJ1-6,CAWHFRSGFSPLHF,TGTGCCTGGCATTTTAGGAGCGGCTTTTCACCCCTCCACTTT
NA,TRBD1,TRBV27,TRBJ2-3,CASRRDRSTDTQYF,TGTGCCAGCAGACGGGACAGAAGCACAGATACGCAGTATTTT
few,NA,TRBV19,TRBJ1-4,CASNTGTRNEKLFF,TGTGCCAGTAACACCGGGACAAGAAATGAAAAACTGTTTTTT
NA,TRBD1,TRBV27,TRBJ2-7,CASSSFDRGSYEQYF,TGTGCCAGCAGTTCATTTGACAGGGGGTCCTACGAGCAGTACTTC
NA,TRBD1,TRBV5-1,TRBJ1-1,CASSSGQWTEAFF,TGCGCCAGCAGCTCGGGACAGTGGACTGAAGCTTTCTTT
medium-sized,TRBD1,TRBV9,TRBJ2-7,CASSASGQGYEQYF,TGTGCCAGCAGCGCCTCGGGACAGGGATACGAGCAGTACTTC
NA,NA,TRBV10-3,TRBJ1-1,CATEGDGTEAFF,TGTGCCACCGAGGGGGATGGCACTGAAGCTTTCTTT
NA,NA,TRBV7-3,TRBJ2-2,CASSFQTDTGELFF,TGTGCCAGCAGCTTTCAGACTGACACCGGGGAGCTGTTTTTT
NA,NA,TRBV6-5,TRBJ2-7,CASSPIVYRVEEQYF,TGTGCCAGCAGCCCAATCGTCTACAGGGTGGAGGAGCAGTACTTC
NA,NA,TRBV12-3/TRBV12-4,TRBJ1-2,CASSFGVEGYTF,TGTGCCAGCAGTTTCGGGGTGGAGGGCTACACCTTC
NA,NA,TRBV7-2,TRBJ1-5,CASSLSVLGANRGPQHF,TGTGCCAGCAGCTTATCGGTATTGGGAGCCAACCGTGGGCCCCAGCATTTT
NA,TRBD1,TRBV7-9,TRBJ1-3,CASSRGQALGGNTIYF,TGTGCCAGCAGCAGAGGACAGGCCTTGGGGGGAAACACCATATATTTT
NA,TRBD1,TRBV13,TRBJ2-7,CASSSRDRGRPYEQYF,TGTGCCAGCAGCTCCCGGGACAGGGGGCGTCCCTACGAGCAGTACTTC
NA,TRBD1,TRBV6-2/TRBV6-3,TRBJ1-2,CASSQGVGYTF,TGTGCCAGCAGTCAGGGGGTTGGCTACACCTTC
NA,TRBD2,TRBV19,TRBJ2-7,CASSPRGDAFYEQYF,TGTGCCAGTAGTCCCCGGGGGGACGCTTTCTACGAGCAGTACTTC
NA,TRBD2,TRBV19,TRBJ2-5,CASSILAEETQYF,TGTGCCAGTAGTATTCTAGCGGAAGAGACCCAGTACTTC
once,NA,TRBV27,TRBJ2-1,CASSFGFEASNEQFF,TGTGCCAGCAGTTTCGGGTTTGAGGCCTCCAATGAGCAGTTCTTC
NA,TRBD1,TRBV5-1,TRBJ1-6,CASSVTGGENSPLHF,TGCGCCAGCAGCGTGACAGGGGGCGAGAATTCACCCCTCCACTTT
NA,NA,TRBV5-1,TRBJ1-1,CASSLIGQGTEAFF,TGCGCCAGCAGCTTGATAGGCCAGGGCACTGAAGCTTTCTTT
NA,TRBD1,TRBV27,TRBJ1-5,CASSSRTGQGAGQPQHF,TGTGCCAGCAGTTCCCGAACGGGACAGGGGGCGGGTCAGCCCCAGCATTTT
NA,NA,TRBV30,TRBJ1-2,CAWPGQSYGYTF,TGTGCCTGGCCCGGACAGAGCTATGGCTACACCTTC
NA,NA,TRBV19,TRBJ1-5,CASSPRGDSNQPQHF,TGTGCCAGTAGTCCCAGAGGCGATAGCAATCAGCCCCAGCATTTT
NA,NA,TRBV12-3/TRBV12-4,TRBJ1-2,CASSDTPNYGYTF,TGTGCCAGCTCGGACACACCTAACTATGGCTACACCTTC
NA,TRBD1,TRBV7-2,TRBJ1-2,CASSSQGAGYGYTF,TGTGCCAGCAGCTCTCAGGGGGCTGGGTATGGCTACACCTTC
NA,TRBD1,TRBV6-4,TRBJ2-2,CASSPDRARTGELFF,TGTGCCAGCAGCCCCGACAGGGCCCGGACCGGGGAGCTGTTTTTT
NA,TRBD1,TRBV4-3,TRBJ1-5,CASSQEVGTVNQPQHF,TGCGCCAGCAGCCAAGAAGTCGGGACAGTTAATCAGCCCCAGCATTTT
NA,NA,TRBV3-1/TRBV3-2,TRBJ1-2,CASSQDGANYGYTF,TGTGCCAGCAGCCAAGATGGAGCTAACTATGGCTACACCTTC
NA,TRBD2,TRBV7-9,TRBJ2-2,CASSTLAGYTGELFF,TGTGCCAGCAGTACTCTAGCGGGATATACCGGGGAGCTGTTTTTT
NA,TRBD2,TRBV9,TRBJ2-5,CASSVTSGGAGETQYF,TGTGCCAGCAGCGTGACTAGCGGGGGGGCCGGAGAGACCCAGTACTTC
NA,TRBD1,TRBV7-8,TRBJ2-5,CASSSKGVQGGETQYF,TGTGCCAGCAGCTCAAAAGGGGTACAGGGGGGAGAGACCCAGTACTTC
NA,NA,TRBV12-5,TRBJ2-1,CASGLAPRREQFF,TGTGCTAGTGGTTTAGCCCCTCGTCGTGAGCAGTTCTTC
NA,TRBD2,TRBV2,TRBJ2-2,CASSSTGLAGNTGELFF,TGTGCCAGCAGTTCCACAGGACTAGCGGGGAACACCGGGGAGCTGTTTTTT
NA,TRBD2,TRBV19,TRBJ2-5,CATHPGGGIETQYF,TGTGCCACCCACCCTGGCGGGGGGATAGAGACCCAGTACTTC
NA,NA,TRBV30,TRBJ1-5,CAWSEMGQGGNQPQHF,TGTGCCTGGAGTGAGATGGGGCAAGGGGGTAATCAGCCCCAGCATTTT
NA,TRBD2,TRBV7-8,TRBJ2-5,CASSTRLAGGPETQYF,TGTGCCAGCAGCACCAGACTAGCGGGGGGGCCAGAGACCCAGTACTTC
NA,NA,TRBV2,TRBJ1-6,CASRWAGVGNSPLHF,TGTGCCAGCAGATGGGCAGGGGTTGGTAATTCACCCCTCCACTTT
NA,NA,TRBV3-1/TRBV3-2,TRBJ1-1,CASSQGGGRTEAFF,TGTGCCAGCAGCCAAGGGGGGGGCCGGACTGAAGCTTTCTTT
NA,NA,TRBV6-2/TRBV6-3,TRBJ2-2,CASSKGEGTGELFF,TGTGCCAGCAGCAAGGGGGAGGGCACCGGGGAGCTGTTTTTT
NA,TRBD1,TRBV18,TRBJ2-5,CASSPARGIQETQYF,TGTGCCAGCTCACCGGCCAGGGGGATTCAAGAGACCCAGTACTTC
NA,TRBD1,TRBV10-1,TRBJ1-5,CASSPDRGNQPQHF,TGCGCCAGCAGTCCCGACAGGGGCAATCAGCCCCAGCATTTT